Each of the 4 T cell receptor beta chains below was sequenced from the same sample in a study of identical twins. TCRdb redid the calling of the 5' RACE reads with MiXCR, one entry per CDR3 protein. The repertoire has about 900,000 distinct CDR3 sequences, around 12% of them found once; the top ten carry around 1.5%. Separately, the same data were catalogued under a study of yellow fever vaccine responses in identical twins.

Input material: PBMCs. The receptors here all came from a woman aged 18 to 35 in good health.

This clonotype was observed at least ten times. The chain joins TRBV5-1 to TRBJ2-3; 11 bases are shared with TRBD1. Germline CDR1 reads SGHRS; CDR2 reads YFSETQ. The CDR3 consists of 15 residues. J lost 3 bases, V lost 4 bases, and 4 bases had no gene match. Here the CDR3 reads CASSHGTGGTDTQYF. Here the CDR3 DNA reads TGCGCCAGCAGCCACGGGACAGGGGGAACAGATACGCAGTATTTT.

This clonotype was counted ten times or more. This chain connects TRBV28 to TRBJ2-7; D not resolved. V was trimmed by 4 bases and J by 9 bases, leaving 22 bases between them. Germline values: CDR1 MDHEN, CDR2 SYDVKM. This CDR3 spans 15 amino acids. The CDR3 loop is CASSSPKGQRKRQYV. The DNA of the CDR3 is TGTGCCAGCAGTTCGCCCAAAGGGCAAAGGAAGAGGCAGTACGTC.

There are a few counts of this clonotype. This chain's CDR3 is CASSYHKGLASTDTQYF. In DNA form, the CDR3 reads TGTGCCAGCAGTTACCACAAGGGACTAGCTAGTACAGATACGCAGTATTTT. This chain links TRBV6-5 with TRBJ2-3; 9 nucleotides agree with TRBD2. V lost 2 bases, J lost 3 bases, and 9 bases stayed unmatched. Germline V lookup: CDR1 MNHEY, CDR2 SVGAGI. This CDR3 contains 17 residues.

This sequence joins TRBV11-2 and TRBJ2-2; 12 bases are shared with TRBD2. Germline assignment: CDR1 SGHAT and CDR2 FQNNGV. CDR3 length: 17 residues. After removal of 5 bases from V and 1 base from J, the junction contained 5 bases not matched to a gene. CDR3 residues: CASSRSSGRVNTGELFF. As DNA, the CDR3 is TGTGCCAGCAGCCGCTCTAGCGGGAGGGTGAACACCGGGGAGCTGTTTTTT.